The source of this T cell receptor (beta chain) is a study of T cell responses to AZD1222 COVID-19 vaccine. At the level of the study: Pooled in the analysis were second doses at about 4 or about 12 weeks. Study findings and constraints: Close to half of spike-specific TCRs reportedly recognize unmutated variant regions. Clonal diversity may have been underestimated in mostly white British donors. Vaccine-associated CD4 TCRs spanned spike, dominant at 160-218 and 743-854.

As to this clone: The antigen is undetermined.

V was clipped by 4 bases and J by 6 bases, with 6 bases between them. There are 11 residues in the CDR3. The germline CDR1 and CDR2 sequences are KGHSH and LQKENI. The protocol was immunoSEQ multiplex PCR, while the TCRdb copy is restricted to in-frame clones and leaves out a portion. The repertoire holds approximately 70,000 clones, with roughly 84% as singletons. The sample here was peripheral blood, taken on day 0 of AZD1222 vaccination. The J gene is TRBJ2-5, the V gene TRBV18; D not certain. The sequence was collected from an adult in good health. The DNA for the CDR3 is TGTGCCAGCTCACGGGAACAGACCCAGTACTTC. This sequence encodes CASSREQTQYF. Complete variable domain (other parts from reference TRBV18 and TRBJ2-5): NAGVMQNPRHLVRRRGQEARLRCSPMKGHSHVYWYRQLPEEGLKFMVYLQKENIIDESGMPKERFSAEFPKEGPSILRIQQVVRGDSAAYFCASSREQTQYFGPGTRLLVL.